Presented here are 14 T cell receptor beta chains from one specimen sequenced in a study of T cells in localized non-small cell lung cancer. This table comes from immunoSEQ multiplex PCR, and its TCRdb copy is limited to in-frame clones, with some not included. The sample consists of some 1,500 clones, roughly a quarter of them appearing once. Material: lung tumor tissue, obtained before any cancer treatment. The receptors originated from a woman between 35 and 75 years old with stage III lung adenocarcinoma.

The chain combines TRBV19 with TRBJ2-2; a weak D match, TRBD2 (6 bases). V was clipped by 5 bases and J by 1 base, with 14 bases between them. Germline V gives CDR1 LNHDA, CDR2 SQIVND (reference sequence). The CDR3 is made up of 16 amino acids. CDR3 DNA sequence: TGTGCCAGTAGTGAGTCAGGGAGGCTGAACACCGGGGAGCTGTTTTTT. Its protein product is CASSESGRLNTGELFF.

The chain combines TRBV19 with TRBJ1-2, with D perhaps TRBD1 (6 bases). The V gene's germline CDR1 is LNHDA and CDR2 SQIVND (reference sequence). The CDR3 has 14 residues. V was shortened by 5 bases and J by 10 bases, with 20 bases between the two germline ends. The CDR3, as DNA: TGTGCCAGTAGTCCCGGGGACATAGCTCGTCACTACACCTTC. It is translated as CASSPGDIARHYTF.

The rearrangement uses TRBV30 and TRBJ2-4; TRBD1 aligns across 9 bases. Per the germline V gene, CDR1 is GTSNPN and CDR2 is SVGIG (reference sequence). J gave up 0 bases and V 0 bases, and 6 bases lay outside the gene matches. The length of the CDR3 is 17 residues. This chain's CDR3 is CAWSVPGTGLAKNIQYF. The CDR3 DNA reads TGTGCCTGGAGTGTACCCGGGACAGGGTTAGCCAAAAACATTCAGTACTTC.

This rearrangement joins TRBV11-3 to TRBJ2-6; D call uncertain. Trimming stripped 1 base from V and 0 bases from J, with 7 bases between. Germline V gives CDR1 SGHNT, CDR2 YENEEA. The CDR3 has 16 amino acids. CDR3 sequence reads: CASSLGYRSGANVLTF. The DNA of the CDR3 is TGTGCCAGCAGCTTAGGATACCGCTCTGGGGCCAACGTCCTGACTTTC. Drawing the rest from reference TRBV11-3 and TRBJ2-6, the complete variable domain is EAGVVQSPRYKIIEKKQPVAFWCNPISGHNTLYWYLQNLGQGPELLIRYENEEAVDDSQLPKDRFSAERLKGVDSTLKIQPAELGDSAVYLCASSLGYRSGANVLTFGAGSRLTVL.

The V call is TRBV11-3, the J call TRBJ2-7; TRBD2 aligns across 14 bases. Trimming at V came to 0 bases and at J to 6 bases, leaving 1 base not matched to a gene. The CDR3 consists of 15 residues. Germline assignment: CDR1 SGHNT and CDR2 YENEEA. The CDR3 nucleotides read TGTGCCAGCAGCTTAGATGGACTAGCGGGGGGCGAGCAGTACTTC. Amino acids: CASSLDGLAGGEQYF.

V usage is TRBV6-9 and J usage is TRBJ2-3, with D perhaps TRBD1 (6 bases). Germline V lookup: CDR1 MNHGY, CDR2 SVAAGI. This CDR3 is 15 amino acids long. V lost 3 bases, J lost 6 bases, and 16 bases lay in between. The chain's CDR3 is CASSYGGGPSDTQYF. The CDR3 coding sequence is TGTGCCAGCAGTTACGGTGGGGGCCCGAGCGATACGCAGTATTTT.

The chain recombines TRBV29-1 with TRBJ2-7; a weak D match, TRBD1 (5 bases). Trimming took off 0 bases at V and 4 bases at J, with 7 bases between the two ends. The CDR3 length is 12 residues. In germline, CDR1 is SQVTM, CDR2 ANQGSEA. CDR3: CSVEEDSYEQYF. The DNA of the CDR3 is TGCAGCGTTGAAGAAGACAGTTACGAGCAGTACTTC.

This chain links TRBV9 with TRBJ2-1; maybe TRBD2 (5 bases). V was trimmed by 2 bases and J by 7 bases, leaving 10 bases between them. Germline-derived CDR1 and CDR2 are SGDLS and YYNGEE. This CDR3 is built from 13 residues. CDR3 bases: TGTGCCAGCAGCGTCGGGGAGCTGAATGAGCAGTTCTTC. It encodes CASSVGELNEQFF.

By share, this clone ranks as medium-sized. The V gene is TRBV11-3, the J gene TRBJ1-3; the D gene is possibly TRBD1 (6 bases). CDR1 is SGHNT, CDR2 YENEEA, per germline. V lost 2 bases to trimming and J lost 0 bases, with 14 bases between them. The CDR3 extends over 17 amino acids. This CDR3 is CASSLYSGAGSGNTIYF. In nucleotides, the CDR3 is TGTGCCAGCAGCTTATATTCGGGGGCAGGCTCTGGAAACACCATATATTTT. The whole variable domain, remainder taken from reference TRBV11-3 and TRBJ1-3, is EAGVVQSPRYKIIEKKQPVAFWCNPISGHNTLYWYLQNLGQGPELLIRYENEEAVDDSQLPKDRFSAERLKGVDSTLKIQPAELGDSAVYLCASSLYSGAGSGNTIYFGEGSWLTVV.

The V gene is TRBV29-1, the J gene TRBJ1-2; D not certain. V shed 5 bases and J shed 4 bases, with 11 bases lying between them. Germline loops: CDR1 SQVTM, CDR2 ANQGSEA. The CDR3 has 12 residues. The CDR3 nucleotides are TGCAGCGTTTCCGACAACTCCTATGGCTACACCTTC. Translating gives CSVSDNSYGYTF.

This clone has only a few counts. One junction end disagrees with the germline gene, perhaps due to a read error. The rearrangement links TRBV6-8 to TRBJ2-5; 7 bases are shared with TRBD1. This CDR3 comprises 16 residues. From germline, CDR1 is MNHGY and CDR2 SAAAGT. For the CDR3, the DNA is TGTGCCATCAGTGACTTTAGACAGGGCGTACGAGAGACCCAGTACTTC. Translation: CAISDFRQGVRETQYF.

By proportion, this clone is large. The chain couples TRBV11-3 to TRBJ2-3; D is perhaps TRBD2 (6 bases). The CDR3 is 15 amino acids. Germline V gives CDR1 SGHNT, CDR2 YENEEA. Deletions cut 3 bases from V and 1 base from J, with 11 bases between. CDR3 amino acids: CASSFPTGGTDTQYF. The CDR3 DNA reads as TGTGCCAGCAGCTTCCCCACGGGAGGCACAGATACGCAGTATTTT. The full variable domain, completed using reference TRBV11-3 and TRBJ2-3, is EAGVVQSPRYKIIEKKQPVAFWCNPISGHNTLYWYLQNLGQGPELLIRYENEEAVDDSQLPKDRFSAERLKGVDSTLKIQPAELGDSAVYLCASSFPTGGTDTQYFGPGTRLTVL.

In this sample, this clone turned up a few times. CDR3 bases: TGTGCCAGCAGTTACCACCTCCTCAGGACTAGCGGGAGCTACGAGCAGTACTTC. It encodes CASSYHLLRTSGSYEQYF. The chain carries TRBV9 and TRBJ2-7; 13 bases are a match to TRBD2. CDR1 and CDR2 (germline): SGDLS, YYNGEE. Trimming at V came to 5 bases and at J to 3 bases, leaving 14 bases not matched to a gene. The CDR3 consists of 18 residues. Variable domain in full (rest from reference TRBV9 and TRBJ2-7): DSGVTQTPKHLITATGQRVTLRCSPRSGDLSVYWYQQSLDQGLQFLIQYYNGEERAKGNILERFSAQQFPDLHSELNLSSLELGDSALYFCASSYHLLRTSGSYEQYFGPGTRLTVT.

This clone has only a few counts. The chain couples TRBV23-1 to TRBJ2-1; perhaps TRBD1 as D (6 bases). TRBV23-1 is filed as an ORF, its function uncertain. CDR3 length: 14 amino acids. V was trimmed by 6 bases and J by 6 bases, leaving 15 bases between them. The CDR3 bases are TGCGCCAGCAGCCAAGAGGGGGTTGTCAATGAGCAGTTCTTC. This sequence encodes CASSQEGVVNEQFF.